The entry below describes one T cell receptor beta chain. The antigen this receptor binds is unknown. There are no base qualities to consult, and no much larger clone falls within one base. This record belongs to a study of long-term antiretroviral therapy in people with HIV (dated by TCRdb to 2021 to 2024). A note on the overall study: Collection of the earliest samples took place about a decade ahead of the 2015 WHO recommendation for immediate ART, at a time when ART was typically delayed until CD4 counts fell. This retrospective serial study examined whether starting ART and sustained HIV suppression were associated with changes in the composition and diversity of the TRB repertoire in peripheral blood. A total of roughly 200 cryopreserved PBMC samples were contributed to the cohort by 30 adults with confirmed HIV infection, with samples collected serially over a mean of roughly six years (range 1-12). Among the 25 to 30 participants with HIV, fewer than twelve were female. No cross-contamination during QIAcube processing was shown when test extractions of a monoclonal T-cell line were performed alongside a few dozen polyclonal samples. Study-wide findings and limitations: Owing to limited PBMC availability, only the TCR beta chain was sequenced, without alpha chain pairing. Because pre-ART samples had limited cell numbers, profiling was done on unsorted PBMC rather than on sorted CD4+ and CD8+ T cells. At every time point, the repertoire was dominated by expanded TRB clones first identified before ART initiation, although this dominance fluctuated and, in many PLHIV, declined after ART. Inferences about post-ART repertoire changes were limited because no data were available on ART adherence, viral resistance or therapy changes. The samples span the years 2004 to 2017, and the ART regimens used at that time may not be as effective as current regimens. A significant increase in TRB diversity was found to be associated with ART initiation, although TRB diversity was observed to remain significantly below that of transplant donor controls even after long-term ART. Narrower CDR3 length ranges were observed in HIV repertoires than in controls, and an antigen-experienced repertoire with only a slight naive shift after ART was suggested by the network structure.

The immunoSEQ hsTCRB v3.0 assay was used at survey level resolution for TRB variable region sequencing. The targeted TRB sequencing depth was roughly 40,000-55,000 T-cell genomes per sample. TRB libraries were pooled and sequenced on an Illumina MiSeq using a v3 150-cycle kit. The published analysis was carried out like this. Repertoire analysis ran in R within a reproducible Nextflow workflow covering QC, data transformation and analysis. Custom analyses were implemented in LymphoSeq2, an R package for AIRR-Seq data exploration. A handful of samples that yielded fewer than 5000 total TRB sequences were excluded, so that 200 or so HIV repertoires were analyzed. Among the roughly 180 retained HIV repertoires, 59 were collected before ART initiation and around 130 after ART initiation. Repertoires were downsampled to 5000 TRB nucleotide sequences, and summary statistics were averaged over 100 downsampling iterations. The analysis kept only TRB sequences whose CDR3 regions were at least seven amino acids long. Diversity was assessed using a clonality score derived from Shannon entropy and using the Gini coefficient. Repertoire networks linked the top 5000 CDR3 amino acid sequences whenever two sequences differed by an edit distance of one. GLIPH2 predicted antigen specificity groups and MHC restriction for TRB CDR3 amino acid sequences. To flag known associations with CMV, EBV, HIV or tissue antigens, CDR3 amino acid sequences were compared against VDJdb and McPAS-TCR. Pre-ART, post-ART and control groups were compared with Wilcoxon signed-rank tests and Holm-Bonferroni correction. In its TCRdb copy, this immuneACCESS table keeps in-frame sequences only and misses some clones. Where compared with another copy, unresolved V genes explain less than half of these, and the others have no known cause. The V and J calls and clone size are taken from that table; D and trimming were inferred from the DNA. A total of some 27,000 clones appear in this sample, approximately 81% of them only once. Clones ranked in the top ten supply less than 9.5% of the sample.

Participants were included only if at least one PBMC sample before ART initiation and at least two post-ART samples were available. Every participant with HIV received treatment in the United States of America. Before DNA extraction, cryopreserved samples containing about 0.9-11 million PBMC were thawed and washed. At the time of the earliest PBMC sample, participants with HIV were aged between roughly 23 and 60 years. Each participant contributed PBMC samples from 1-4 timepoints before ART initiation and 2-8 timepoints after ART initiation, with a median of 7 samples. Serial HIV viral load, CD4+ T-cell count, ART history and demographic data were obtained for every participant. Genomic DNA was extracted from unsorted PBMC with a Qiagen kit on a QIAcube, processed in batches of 12 samples. The CDR3 covers 15 residues, taking in both the cysteine and the phenylalanine. CDR3 DNA only is kept here, 45 bases in frame from base 1. CDR1 and CDR2 (SGHVS, FQNEAQ) derive from the germline V gene. At the junction V is shortened by 0 bases and J by 6 bases, with 12 bases in between.

The rearrangement joined TRBV7-8 to TRBJ2-1, and the D gene may be TRBD2, 5 bases matching. This specimen consisted of unsorted PBMCs, obtained approximately 4.8 years after starting antiretroviral therapy. The TCR was taken from a man between 35 and 55 years old with HIV. The DNA sequence is as follows: TGTGCCAGCAGCTTAGCGGGAGTCCCTTCCAATGAGCAGTTCTTC. Its protein product is CASSLAGVPSNEQFF.